This T cell receptor (beta chain) was identified during a study of T cells in Graves' hyperthyroidism and ophthalmopathy. Study background: Peripheral blood was drawn at first diagnosis, prior to all treatment. Study outcomes and limitations: Separating ophthalmopathy from stable hyperthyroidism was achieved by a 13 V-J model.

The source material, RNA transcripts, was used to amplify TCR beta CDR3 regions. The primer set for the first-round RT-PCR of the TCR CDR3 was HTBI. TCRdb re-derived calls from the multiplex PCR reads in MiXCR, one entry per CDR3 protein. The sample includes about 350,000 distinct CDR3 sequences, approximately 18% of them seen just once. The V end was cut by 0 bases, the J end by 7 bases, with 15 bases between. Germline CDR1 reads MNHEY; CDR2 reads SVGAGI. The CDR3 runs to 15 residues. This clonotype has just a few counts. Its matching antigen is unknown. Clinical symptoms, serum thyroxine and TRAb, thyroid ultrasound and orbital computed tomography were used for the diagnoses.

The sequence derives from a woman in her twenties or thirties with Graves' hyperthyroidism that later progressed to Graves' ophthalmopathy. Sequencing was performed on blood. The rearrangement uses TRBV6-5 and TRBJ1-2, with D unresolved. CDR3 bases: TGTGCCAGCAGTTACTCGGTGCCTCTTATTGGTGGCTACACCTTC. It encodes CASSYSVPLIGGYTF.